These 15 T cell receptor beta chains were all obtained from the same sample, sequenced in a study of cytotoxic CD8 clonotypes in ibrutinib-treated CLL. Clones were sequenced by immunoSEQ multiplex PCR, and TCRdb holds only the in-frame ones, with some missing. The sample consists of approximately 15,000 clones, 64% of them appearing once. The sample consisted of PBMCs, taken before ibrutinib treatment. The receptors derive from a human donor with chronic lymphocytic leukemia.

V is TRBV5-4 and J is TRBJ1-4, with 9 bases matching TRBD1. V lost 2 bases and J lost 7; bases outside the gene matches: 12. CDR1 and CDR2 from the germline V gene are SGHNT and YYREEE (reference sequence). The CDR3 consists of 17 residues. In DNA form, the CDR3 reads TGTGCCAGCAGCTTTTCCGGGACAGGGCTGTATGTTGAAAAACTGTTTTTT. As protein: CASSFSGTGLYVEKLFF.

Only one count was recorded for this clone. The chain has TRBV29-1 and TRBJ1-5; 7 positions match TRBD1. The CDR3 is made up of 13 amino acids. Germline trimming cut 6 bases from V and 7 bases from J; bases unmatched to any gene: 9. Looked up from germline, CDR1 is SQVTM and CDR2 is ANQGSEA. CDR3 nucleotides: TGCAGCGTGGCCCAATCAGGGGGGCAGCCCCAGCATTTT. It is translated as CSVAQSGGQPQHF.

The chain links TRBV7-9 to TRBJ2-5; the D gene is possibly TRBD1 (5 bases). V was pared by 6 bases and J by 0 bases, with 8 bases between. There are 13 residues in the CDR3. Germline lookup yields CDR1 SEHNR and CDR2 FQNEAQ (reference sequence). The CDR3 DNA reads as TGTGCCAGCAGGAAAGGGGACCAAGAGACCCAGTACTTC. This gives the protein CASRKGDQETQYF. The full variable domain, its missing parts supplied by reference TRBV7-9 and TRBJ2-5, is DTGVSQNPRHKITKRGQNVTFRCDPISEHNRLYWYRQTLGQGPEFLTYFQNEAQLEKSRLLSDRFSAERPKGSFSTLEIQRTEQGDSAMYLCASRKGDQETQYFGPGTRLLVL.

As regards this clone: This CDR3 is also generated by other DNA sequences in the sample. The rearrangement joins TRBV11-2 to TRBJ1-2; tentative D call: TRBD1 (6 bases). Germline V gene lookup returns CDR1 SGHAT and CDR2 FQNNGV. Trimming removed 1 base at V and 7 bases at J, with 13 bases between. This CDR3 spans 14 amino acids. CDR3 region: CASSLVSGGSGYTF. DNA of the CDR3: TGTGCCAGCAGCTTAGTTTCGGGGGGCAGTGGCTACACCTTC.

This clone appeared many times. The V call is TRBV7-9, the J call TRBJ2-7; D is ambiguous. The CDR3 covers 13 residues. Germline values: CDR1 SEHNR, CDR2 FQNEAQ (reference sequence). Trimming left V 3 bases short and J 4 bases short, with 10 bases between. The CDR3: CASSFSDKYEQYF. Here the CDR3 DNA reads TGTGCCAGCAGCTTTTCCGACAAATACGAGCAGTACTTC.

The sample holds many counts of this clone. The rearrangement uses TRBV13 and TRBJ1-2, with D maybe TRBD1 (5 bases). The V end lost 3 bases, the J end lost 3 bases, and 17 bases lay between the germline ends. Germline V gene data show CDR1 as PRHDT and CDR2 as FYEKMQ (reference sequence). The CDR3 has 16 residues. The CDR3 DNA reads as TGTGCCAGCAGCTTGGTCCGGGGGTTTAGGGACTATGGCTACACCTTC. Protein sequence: CASSLVRGFRDYGYTF.

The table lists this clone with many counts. CDR3 bases: TGTGCCAGCAGCTTAGACGGGGGCCACAATGAGCAGTTCTTC. Translated, it gives CASSLDGGHNEQFF. The chain links TRBV11-3 to TRBJ2-1, with D perhaps given as TRBD1 or TRBD2 (6 bases each). The CDR3 length is 14 residues. Germline CDR1 reads SGHNT; CDR2 reads YENEEA. The V and J ends lost 0 bases and 5 bases respectively, with 8 bases between them.

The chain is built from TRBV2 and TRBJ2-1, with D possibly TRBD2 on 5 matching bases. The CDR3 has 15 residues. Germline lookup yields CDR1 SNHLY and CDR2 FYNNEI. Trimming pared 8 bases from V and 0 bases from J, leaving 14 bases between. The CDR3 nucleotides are TGTGCCAGCGGCGCCCGCCGGGGCTCCTACAATGAGCAGTTCTTC. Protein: CASGARRGSYNEQFF.

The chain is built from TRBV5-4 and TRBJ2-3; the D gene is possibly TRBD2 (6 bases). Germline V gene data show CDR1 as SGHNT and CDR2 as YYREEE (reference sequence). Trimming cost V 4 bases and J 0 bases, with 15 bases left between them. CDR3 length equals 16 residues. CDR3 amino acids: CASSPDTGTSTDTQYF. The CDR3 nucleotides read TGTGCCAGCAGCCCGGACACCGGGACTAGCACAGATACGCAGTATTTT.

CDR3 amino acids: CATRTGDYGYTF. The CDR3 nucleotides are TGTGCCACCCGGACGGGAGACTATGGCTACACCTTC. The chain couples TRBV25-1 to TRBJ1-2; D gene unclear. Between the trimmed V and J ends, which lost 10 bases and 3 bases, there was a span of 12 bases. CDR3 length: 12 amino acids. Germline CDR1 is MGHDK and CDR2 is SYGVNS.

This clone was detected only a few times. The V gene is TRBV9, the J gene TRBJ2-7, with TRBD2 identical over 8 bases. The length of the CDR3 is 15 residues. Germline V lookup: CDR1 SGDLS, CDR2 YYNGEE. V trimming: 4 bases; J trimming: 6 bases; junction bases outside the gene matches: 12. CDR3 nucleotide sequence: TGTGCCAGCAGCCCAGACTCGGCGGGGGGCCCCGAGCAGTACTTC. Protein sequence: CASSPDSAGGPEQYF.

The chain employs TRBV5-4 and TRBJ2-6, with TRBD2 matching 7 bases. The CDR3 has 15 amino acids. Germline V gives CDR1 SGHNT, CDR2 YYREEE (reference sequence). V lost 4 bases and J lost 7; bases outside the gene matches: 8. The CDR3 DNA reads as TGTGCCAGCAGCCCAGCGGGGTCGGGAGCCAACGTCCTGACTTTC. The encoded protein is CASSPAGSGANVLTF.

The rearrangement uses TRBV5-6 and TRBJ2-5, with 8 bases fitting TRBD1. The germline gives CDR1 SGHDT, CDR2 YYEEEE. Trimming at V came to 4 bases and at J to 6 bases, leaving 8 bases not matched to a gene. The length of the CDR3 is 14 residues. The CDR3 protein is CASSPGQGGQTQYF. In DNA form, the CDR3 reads TGTGCCAGCAGCCCTGGACAGGGTGGGCAGACCCAGTACTTC.

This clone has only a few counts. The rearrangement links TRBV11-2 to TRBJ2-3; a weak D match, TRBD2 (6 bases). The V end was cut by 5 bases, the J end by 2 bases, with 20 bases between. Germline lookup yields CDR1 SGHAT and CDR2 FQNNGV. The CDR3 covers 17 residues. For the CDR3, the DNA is TGTGCCAGCAGCCCCACCGGGACTGGGGAGACCACAGATACGCAGTATTTT. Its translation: CASSPTGTGETTDTQYF.

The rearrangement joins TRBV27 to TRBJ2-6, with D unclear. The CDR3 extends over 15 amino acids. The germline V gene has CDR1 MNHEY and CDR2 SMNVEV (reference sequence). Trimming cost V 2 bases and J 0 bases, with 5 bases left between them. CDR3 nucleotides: TGTGCCAGCAGTTTACAGGACTCTGGGGCCAACGTCCTGACTTTC. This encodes CASSLQDSGANVLTF.